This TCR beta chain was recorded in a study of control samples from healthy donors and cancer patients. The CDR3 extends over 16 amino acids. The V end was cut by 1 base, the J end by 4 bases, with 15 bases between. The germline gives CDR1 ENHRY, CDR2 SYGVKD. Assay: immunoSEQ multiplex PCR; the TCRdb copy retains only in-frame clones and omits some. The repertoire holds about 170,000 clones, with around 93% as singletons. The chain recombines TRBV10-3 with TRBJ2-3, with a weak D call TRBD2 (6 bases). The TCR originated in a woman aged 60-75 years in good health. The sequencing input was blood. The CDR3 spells CAISEYVSAGADTQYF. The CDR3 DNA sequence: TGTGCCATCAGTGAGTATGTTTCAGCGGGCGCAGATACGCAGTATTTT.